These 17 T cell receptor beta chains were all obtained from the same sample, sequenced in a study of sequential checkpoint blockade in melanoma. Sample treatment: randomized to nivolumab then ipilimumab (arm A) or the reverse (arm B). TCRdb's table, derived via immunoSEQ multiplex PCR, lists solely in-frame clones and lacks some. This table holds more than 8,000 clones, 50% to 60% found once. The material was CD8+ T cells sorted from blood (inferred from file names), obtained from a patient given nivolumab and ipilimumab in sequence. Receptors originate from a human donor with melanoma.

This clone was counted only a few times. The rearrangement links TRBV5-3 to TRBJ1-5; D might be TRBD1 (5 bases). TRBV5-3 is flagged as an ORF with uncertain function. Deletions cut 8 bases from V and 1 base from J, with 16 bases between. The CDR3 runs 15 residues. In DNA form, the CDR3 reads TGTGCCAGCAGCCTCCAGGGTTTCAGCAATCAGCCCCAGCATTTT. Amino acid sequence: CASSLQGFSNQPQHF.

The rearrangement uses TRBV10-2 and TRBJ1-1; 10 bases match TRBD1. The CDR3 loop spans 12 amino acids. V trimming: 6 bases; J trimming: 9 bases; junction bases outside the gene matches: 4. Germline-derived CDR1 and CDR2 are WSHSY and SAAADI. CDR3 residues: CASRLTGGKAFF. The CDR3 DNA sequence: TGCGCCAGCAGATTGACAGGGGGCAAAGCTTTCTTT.

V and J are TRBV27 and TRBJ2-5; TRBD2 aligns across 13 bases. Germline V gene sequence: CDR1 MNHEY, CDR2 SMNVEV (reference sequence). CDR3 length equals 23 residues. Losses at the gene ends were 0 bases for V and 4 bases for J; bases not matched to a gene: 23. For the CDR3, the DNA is TGTGCCAGCAGTTTATCGTGGGGGGCGCGGCCGACTAGCGGGGGGCCCGAGGGAGAGACCCAGTACTTC. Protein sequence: CASSLSWGARPTSGGPEGETQYF.

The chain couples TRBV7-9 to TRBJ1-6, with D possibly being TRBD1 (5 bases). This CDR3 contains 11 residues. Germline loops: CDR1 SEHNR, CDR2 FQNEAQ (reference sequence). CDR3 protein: CGGVYNSPLHF. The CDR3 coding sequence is TGTGGGGGGGTGTATAATTCACCCCTCCACTTT.

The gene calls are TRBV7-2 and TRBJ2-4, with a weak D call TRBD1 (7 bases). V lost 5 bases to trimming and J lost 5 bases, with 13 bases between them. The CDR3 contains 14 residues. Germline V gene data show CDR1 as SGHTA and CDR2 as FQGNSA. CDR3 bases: TGTGCCAGCAGCCATACAGGGGAGGAAAACATTCAGTACTTC. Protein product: CASSHTGEENIQYF.

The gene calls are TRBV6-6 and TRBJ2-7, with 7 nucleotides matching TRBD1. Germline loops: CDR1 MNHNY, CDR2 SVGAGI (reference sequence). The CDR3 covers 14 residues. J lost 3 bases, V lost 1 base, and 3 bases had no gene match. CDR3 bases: TGTGCCAGCAGTTACTTTGGGGACAGCTACGAGCAGTACTTC. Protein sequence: CASSYFGDSYEQYF.

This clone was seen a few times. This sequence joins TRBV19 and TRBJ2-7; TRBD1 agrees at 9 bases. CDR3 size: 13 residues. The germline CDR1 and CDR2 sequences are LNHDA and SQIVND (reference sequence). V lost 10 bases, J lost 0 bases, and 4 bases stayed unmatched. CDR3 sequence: CATGTGSSYEQYF. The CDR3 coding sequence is TGTGCCACCGGGACAGGGAGCTCCTACGAGCAGTACTTC.

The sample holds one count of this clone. CDR3: CASSARDTQYF. The CDR3 coding sequence is TGTGCCAGCAGCGCCCGAGATACGCAGTATTTT. The rearrangement links TRBV9 to TRBJ2-3; D is uncertain. Trimming cost V 3 bases and J 5 bases, with 4 bases left between them. Germline V gene lookup returns CDR1 SGDLS and CDR2 YYNGEE. CDR3 length: 11 residues.

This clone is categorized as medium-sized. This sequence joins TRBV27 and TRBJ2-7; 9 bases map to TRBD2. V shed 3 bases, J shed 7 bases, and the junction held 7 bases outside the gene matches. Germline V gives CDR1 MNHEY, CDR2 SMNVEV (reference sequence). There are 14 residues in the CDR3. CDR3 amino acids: CASSFGSGGKEQYF. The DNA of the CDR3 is TGTGCCAGCAGTTTCGGTAGCGGGGGTAAAGAGCAGTACTTC.

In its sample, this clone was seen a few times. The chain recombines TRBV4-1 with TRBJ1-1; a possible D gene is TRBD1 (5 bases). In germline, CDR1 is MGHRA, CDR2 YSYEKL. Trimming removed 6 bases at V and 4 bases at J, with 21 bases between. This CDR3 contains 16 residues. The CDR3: CASSFVGVKGGTEAFF. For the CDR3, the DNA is TGCGCCAGCAGTTTCGTAGGGGTGAAAGGCGGCACTGAAGCTTTCTTT.

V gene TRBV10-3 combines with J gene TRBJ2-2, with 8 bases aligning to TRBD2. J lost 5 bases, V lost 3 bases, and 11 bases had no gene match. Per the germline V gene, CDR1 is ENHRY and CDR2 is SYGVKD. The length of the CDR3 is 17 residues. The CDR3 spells CAISDPPGGPGTGELFF. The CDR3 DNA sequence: TGTGCCATCAGTGACCCACCGGGAGGGCCGGGAACCGGGGAGCTGTTTTTT.

CDR3 coding DNA: TGTGCCAGCAGTGAAAGTCAGGGGGCGGCAGATACGCAGTATTTT. Its translation: CASSESQGAADTQYF. V is TRBV6-4 and J is TRBJ2-3, with 8 bases that match TRBD1. The V gene's germline CDR1 is MRHNA and CDR2 SNTAGT. V shed 3 bases and J 4 bases; nucleotides not matched to a gene: 6. The CDR3 totals 15 residues.

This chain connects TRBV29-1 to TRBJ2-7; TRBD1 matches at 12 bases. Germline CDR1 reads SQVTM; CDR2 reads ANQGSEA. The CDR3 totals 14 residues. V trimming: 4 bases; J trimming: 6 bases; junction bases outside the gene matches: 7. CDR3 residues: CSVAWGTGGAEQYF. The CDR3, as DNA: TGCAGCGTTGCTTGGGGGACAGGGGGCGCCGAGCAGTACTTC.

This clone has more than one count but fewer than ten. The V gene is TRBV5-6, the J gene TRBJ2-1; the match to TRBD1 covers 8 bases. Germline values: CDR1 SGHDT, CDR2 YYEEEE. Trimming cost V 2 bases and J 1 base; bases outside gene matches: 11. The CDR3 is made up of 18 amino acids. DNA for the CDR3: TGTGCCAGCAGCTTAGTCTTCGGGACAGGAGGGTCCTACAATGAGCAGTTCTTC. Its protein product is CASSLVFGTGGSYNEQFF.

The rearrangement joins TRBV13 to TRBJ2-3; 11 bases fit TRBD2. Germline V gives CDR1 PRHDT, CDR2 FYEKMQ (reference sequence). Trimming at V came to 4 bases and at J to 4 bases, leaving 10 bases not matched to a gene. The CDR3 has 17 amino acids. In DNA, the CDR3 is TGTGCCAGCAGCTCGTGGATGGGGACTAGCGGCCCAGATACGCAGTATTTT. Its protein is CASSSWMGTSGPDTQYF. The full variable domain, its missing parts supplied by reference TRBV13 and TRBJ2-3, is AAGVIQSPRHLIKEKRETATLKCYPIPRHDTVYWYQQGPGQDPQFLISFYEKMQSDKGSIPDRFSAQQFSDYHSELNMSSLELGDSALYFCASSSWMGTSGPDTQYFGPGTRLTVL.

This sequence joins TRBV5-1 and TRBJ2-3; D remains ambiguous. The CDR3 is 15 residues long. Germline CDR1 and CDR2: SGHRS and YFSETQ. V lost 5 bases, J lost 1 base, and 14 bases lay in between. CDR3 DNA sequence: TGCGCCAGCAGTCGGTCAACACTACGCACAGATACGCAGTATTTT. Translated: CASSRSTLRTDTQYF.

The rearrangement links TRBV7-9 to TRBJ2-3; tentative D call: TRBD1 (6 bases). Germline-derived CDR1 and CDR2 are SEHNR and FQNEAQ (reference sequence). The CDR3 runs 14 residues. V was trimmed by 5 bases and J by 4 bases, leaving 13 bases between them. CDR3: CASSHGQISDTQYF. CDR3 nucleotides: TGTGCCAGCAGCCACGGACAGATCTCAGATACGCAGTATTTT.